This T cell receptor (beta chain) was found in a study of T cell repertoires in cytomegalovirus infection. Turning to the study itself: Recently identified HLA-C-restricted CMV epitopes and well-studied HLA-B-restricted CMV epitopes were used by the study. Through public TCR beta signatures, both CMV infection and matching HLA type were indicated.

A note on this clonotype: The antigen remains unidentified.

General observations from the study: The study found HLA-C-restricted CMV-specific TCR beta clonotypes dominating the ex vivo response. Summed public TCR beta family frequency identified CMV carriers bearing the relevant HLA.

With V trimmed by 6 bases and J by 4 bases, 7 bases remained unmatched. The CDR3 spans 14 residues. Each CDR3 protein is one row after TCRdb ran MiXCR on the reads. The sample has about half a million distinct CDR3 sequences, roughly 43% seen once; the top ten hold roughly two fifths. The clonotype was recovered from a human donor in good health (CMV status not recorded). Some clones in this sample may be carry-over from other donors' samples. This chain uses TRBV12-3 or TRBV12-4 with TRBJ2-3, with 7 bases lining up with TRBD1. The material sequenced was cultured PBMCs, taken from culture after CMV antigen stimulation. CDR3 sequence (DNA): TGTGCCAGCAGCCTGACAGGGTTCGCAGATACGCAGTATTTT. The encoded protein is CASSLTGFADTQYF.